This TCR beta chain originates from a study of cytomegalovirus exposure and HLA in healthy donors. J gave up 7 bases and V 4 bases, and 6 bases lay outside the gene matches. Germline values: CDR1 SEHNR, CDR2 FQNEAQ (reference sequence). This CDR3 comprises 13 residues. This clone has a handful of counts. Primers for the PCR totalled 60 Vbeta and 13 Jbeta. The table came from immunoSEQ multiplex PCR; TCRdb's copy has only in-frame clones and leaves some out. The table shows some 250,000 clones, with roughly 87% occurring only once. This TCR came from a woman between 40 and 50 years old in good health and CMV-seropositive. The sequencing input was PBMCs. The rearrangement uses TRBV7-9 and TRBJ1-2; 7 nucleotides match TRBD1. CDR3 DNA: TGTGCCAGCAGCTCCGGGACAGCGAGTGGCTACACCTTC. Translation: CASSSGTASGYTF.